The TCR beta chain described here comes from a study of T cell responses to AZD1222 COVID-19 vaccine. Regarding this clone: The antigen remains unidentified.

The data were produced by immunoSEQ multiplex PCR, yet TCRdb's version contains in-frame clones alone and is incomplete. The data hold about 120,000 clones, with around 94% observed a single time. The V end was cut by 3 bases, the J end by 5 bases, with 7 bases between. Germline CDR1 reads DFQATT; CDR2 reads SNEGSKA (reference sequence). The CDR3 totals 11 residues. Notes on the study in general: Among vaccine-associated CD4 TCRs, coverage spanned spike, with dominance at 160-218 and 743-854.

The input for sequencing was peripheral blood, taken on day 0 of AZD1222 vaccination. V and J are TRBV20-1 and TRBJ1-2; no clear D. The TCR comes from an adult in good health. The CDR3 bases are TGCAGTGCTAGTGGACTTTATGGCTACACCTTC. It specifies CSASGLYGYTF.